This TCR beta chain comes out of a study of T cell responses to AZD1222 COVID-19 vaccine. Study-wide background: Pooling of second doses given at about 4 or about 12 weeks was done.

This CDR3 comprises 11 residues. The germline CDR1 and CDR2 sequences are KGHDR and SFDVKD. V gave up 10 bases and J gave up 5 bases, with 7 bases separating them. Study-level findings and limits: Only 5 or 6 people who got AZD1222 tested seropositive at baseline. In a largely white British group with more females than males, clonal diversity was possibly underestimated. Spike was spanned by vaccine-associated CD4 TCRs, which were dominant at 160-218 and 743-854.

Comment on this clone: The antigen is unknown.

Sequencing used immunoSEQ multiplex PCR; TCRdb keeps in-frame clones, though not all of them. Here the sample spans more than 95,000 clones, nearly 95% being singletons. The sample in question was peripheral blood, obtained on day 0 of AZD1222 vaccination. The sequence came from an adult in good health. The chain employs TRBV24-1 and TRBJ2-2; tentative D call: TRBD2 (5 bases). The CDR3 sequence is CATAATGELFF. DNA of the CDR3: TGTGCCACAGCGGCGACCGGGGAGCTGTTTTTT.